The 25 T cell receptor beta chains given below trace back to one sample, sequenced in a study of vaccination and CD4 T cells after COVID-19. For these receptors, no antigen is known. Sample treatment: 10-day PBMC culture with coronavirus spike peptide pools or control peptides (ViraFEST assay). Sequence data for DNA of cultured CD4+ T cells were generated by the Oncomine TCR Beta short-read assay. TCRdb reanalysed the PCR reads using MiXCR and keeps one entry per CDR3 protein. The repertoire holds some 16,000 distinct CDR3 sequences, with approximately 50% as singletons. Sequencing used CD4+ T cells from blood, cultured in vitro. The receptors here all came from a human donor who had recovered from COVID-19.

In its sample, this clonotype was seen a few times. V and J are TRBV10-3 and TRBJ1-1; 7 positions match TRBD1. Germline lookup yields CDR1 ENHRY and CDR2 SYGVKD. CDR3 length: 14 amino acids. V dropped 10 bases and J dropped 1; count of bases not matched to a gene: 9. Here the CDR3 DNA reads TGTGCCACCCGCGGGGGACAGAAGAACACTGAAGCTTTCTTT. Translating it yields CATRGGQKNTEAFF.

The chain couples TRBV29-1 to TRBJ1-1, with no clear D. V was shortened by 0 bases and J by 5 bases, with 7 bases between the two germline ends. The length of the CDR3 is 12 residues. CDR1 and CDR2 (germline): SQVTM, ANQGSEA. CDR3 region: CSVEDPRTEAFF. The CDR3 coding sequence is TGCAGCGTTGAAGATCCCCGGACTGAAGCTTTCTTT.

The chain joins TRBV20-1 to TRBJ2-1; D is unclear. With 4 bases removed from V and 8 bases from J, the gap between germline ends came to 15 bases. The length of the CDR3 is 13 residues. In germline, CDR1 is DFQATT, CDR2 SNEGSKA (reference sequence). The CDR3 here is CSATPANRYEQFF. CDR3 DNA: TGCAGTGCTACCCCCGCGAATCGGTATGAGCAGTTCTTC.

This CDR3 is CASSPEGAGAYSPLHF. The CDR3 nucleotides read TGTGCCAGCAGCCCAGAGGGTGCAGGGGCTTACTCACCCCTCCACTTT. This rearrangement joins TRBV9 to TRBJ1-6; D possibly corresponds to TRBD1 (6 bases). The CDR3 covers 16 residues. Germline CDR1 is SGDLS and CDR2 is YYNGEE. V was pared by 4 bases and J by 10 bases, with 21 bases between.

This chain links TRBV29-1 with TRBJ2-7; D is possibly TRBD2 (6 bases). This CDR3 has 12 residues. Trimming removed 2 bases at V and 6 bases at J, with 11 bases between. Germline V gene sequence: CDR1 SQVTM, CDR2 ANQGSEA. The CDR3 spells CSVERGGAEQYF. CDR3 in DNA: TGCAGCGTTGAACGGGGAGGAGCCGAGCAGTACTTC.

The chain uses TRBV7-9 and TRBJ2-3; D ambiguous. There are 15 residues in the CDR3. Per germline, CDR1 SEHNR and CDR2 FQNEAQ (reference sequence). The V gene lost 1 base and the J gene lost 1 base, with 9 bases spanning the gap. The DNA of the CDR3 is TGTGCCAGCAGCTTAGAGATTTCCCGCACAGATACGCAGTATTTT. Encoded protein: CASSLEISRTDTQYF.

This clonotype was detected only once. The CDR3 region has the DNA TGTGCCTGGAGTGCACAGGTCTTCTTGGGAGATGGCTACACCTTC. It yields the protein CAWSAQVFLGDGYTF. The chain carries TRBV30 and TRBJ1-2, with a possible D match to TRBD1 (5 bases). With 1 base removed from V and 6 bases from J, the gap between germline ends came to 18 bases. Germline V lookup: CDR1 GTSNPN, CDR2 SVGIG (reference sequence). The CDR3 runs to 15 residues.

By proportion, this clonotype is medium-sized. The V gene is TRBV20-1, the J gene TRBJ2-3; weak D call: TRBD2 (6 bases). Germline CDR1 and CDR2: DFQATT and SNEGSKA (reference sequence). This CDR3 has 11 residues. The V end lost 5 bases, the J end lost 15 bases, and 18 bases lay between the germline ends. The CDR3 here is CSAPRGGAHYF. The CDR3 nucleotides are TGCAGTGCTCCGAGAGGCGGGGCCCATTATTTT.

This clonotype was seen only a few times. The V gene is TRBV20-1, the J gene TRBJ1-5; D possibly corresponds to TRBD1 (5 bases). Germline V CDR1 and CDR2: DFQATT, SNEGSKA (reference sequence). The ends were cut back, 6 bases at V and 1 base at J, with 13 bases in the middle. CDR3 size: 14 residues. CDR3 nucleotide sequence: TGCAGTGCCCCACAGGCGGGGAGCAATCAGCCCCAGCATTTT. This gives the protein CSAPQAGSNQPQHF.

The genes are TRBV27 and TRBJ2-1; 8 bases match TRBD1. The CDR3 is 15 residues long. Looked up from germline, CDR1 is MNHEY and CDR2 is SMNVEV (reference sequence). V gave up 5 bases and J gave up 9 bases; unmatched junction bases: 12. CDR3 protein: CASSIMGQAVREQFF. As DNA, the CDR3 is TGTGCCAGCAGTATCATGGGACAGGCCGTTCGTGAGCAGTTCTTC.

This clonotype showed up just once. DNA for the CDR3: TGTGCCAGCAGCTCCGGACTAGGTTGGGTGTATGAGCAGTTCTTC. Residues: CASSSGLGWVYEQFF. The chain joins TRBV7-9 to TRBJ2-1; 7 positions match TRBD2. The germline gives CDR1 SEHNR, CDR2 FQNEAQ (reference sequence). The CDR3 length is 15 residues. Losses at the gene ends were 4 bases for V and 8 bases for J; bases not matched to a gene: 11. Together with reference TRBV7-9 and TRBJ2-1, the CDR3 gives the full variable domain: DTGVSQNPRHKITKRGQNVTFRCDPISEHNRLYWYRQTLGQGPEFLTYFQNEAQLEKSRLLSDRFSAERPKGSFSTLEIQRTEQGDSAMYLCASSSGLGWVYEQFFGPGTRLTVL.

This clonotype was recorded a few times. The chain joins TRBV20-1 to TRBJ1-2; 9 nucleotides match TRBD1. There are 14 residues in the CDR3. Germline trimming cut 5 bases from V and 4 bases from J; bases unmatched to any gene: 8. CDR1 and CDR2 from the germline V gene are DFQATT and SNEGSKA (reference sequence). The DNA for the CDR3 is TGCAGTGCTTTCGACAGGGGGAGTTTCTATGGCTACACCTTC. Residues: CSAFDRGSFYGYTF.

This chain connects TRBV29-1 to TRBJ1-1; a possible D gene is TRBD1 (6 bases). In germline, CDR1 is SQVTM, CDR2 ANQGSEA. This CDR3 is 12 amino acids long. Trimming removed 4 bases from V and 2 bases from J, with 8 bases in between. Here the CDR3 DNA reads TGCAGCGTTGCAGGGGAAAACACTGAAGCTTTCTTT. As protein: CSVAGENTEAFF.

This rearrangement joins TRBV7-9 to TRBJ2-7; perhaps TRBD2 as D (5 bases). Trimming removed 5 bases from V and 3 bases from J, with 8 bases in between. This CDR3 has 12 residues. Germline lookup yields CDR1 SEHNR and CDR2 FQNEAQ (reference sequence). The CDR3 protein is CASSRTGYEQYF. For the CDR3, the DNA is TGTGCCAGCAGCCGGACTGGCTACGAGCAGTACTTC.

This clonotype has only a few counts. This chain uses TRBV5-5 with TRBJ2-7; 7 bases agree with TRBD2. J gave up 5 bases and V 7 bases, and 12 bases lay outside the gene matches. Per the germline V gene, CDR1 is SGHKS and CDR2 is YYEKEE (reference sequence). CDR3 length: 14 amino acids. CDR3 protein: CASRLGGGPNEQYF. The CDR3 DNA reads TGTGCCAGCCGTCTGGGGGGAGGGCCCAACGAGCAGTACTTC.

The chain links TRBV3-1 to TRBJ1-1, with 7 bases identical to TRBD1. The CDR3 is 14 residues long. Trimming took 4 bases from V and 4 from J; bases not matched to a gene: 6. Germline V gives CDR1 LGHDT, CDR2 YNNKEL (reference sequence). CDR3 region: CASSRQTGSTEAFF. CDR3 coding DNA: TGTGCCAGCAGCCGCCAGACAGGGAGCACTGAAGCTTTCTTT.

The chain couples TRBV7-2 to TRBJ1-2; D is perhaps TRBD1 (5 bases). The CDR3 runs 12 residues. V was clipped by 5 bases and J by 4 bases, with 8 bases between them. From germline, CDR1 is SGHTA and CDR2 FQGNSA. The CDR3 region is CASSAQGYGYTF. CDR3 nucleotide sequence: TGTGCCAGCAGCGCCCAGGGCTATGGCTACACCTTC.

The rearrangement uses TRBV28 and TRBJ1-1; 8 bases are shared with TRBD1. The V gene's germline CDR1 is MDHEN and CDR2 SYDVKM. The CDR3 extends over 14 amino acids. The V gene end was trimmed by 5 bases and the J gene end by 3 bases; junction bases not matched to a gene: 5. CDR3 nucleotide sequence: TGTGCCAGCAGTACGGGACAGGCTTACACTGAAGCTTTCTTT. Translation: CASSTGQAYTEAFF.

This chain joins TRBV10-3 and TRBJ1-6; maybe TRBD1 (5 bases). Germline assignment: CDR1 ENHRY and CDR2 SYGVKD. Trimming stripped 4 bases from V and 8 bases from J, with 12 bases between. The CDR3 has 14 residues. DNA for the CDR3: TGTGCCATCAGTGCCGCGGGCAGGGATTCACCCCTCCACTTT. Its translation: CAISAAGRDSPLHF.

The chain couples TRBV10-3 to TRBJ2-7; TRBD1 agrees at 11 bases. Trimming cost V 5 bases and J 1 base; bases outside gene matches: 4. Germline CDR1 ENHRY, CDR2 SYGVKD. The CDR3 sequence is 15 residues long. DNA for the CDR3: TGTGCCATCAGTTTGGGGACAGGGGGGTCCTACGAGCAGTACTTC. Translation: CAISLGTGGSYEQYF.

The chain is built from TRBV3-1 and TRBJ2-5; TRBD2 matches 9 bases. The V gene's germline CDR1 is LGHDT and CDR2 YNNKEL (reference sequence). The CDR3 extends over 14 amino acids. Trimming at V came to 7 bases and at J to 2 bases, leaving 5 bases not matched to a gene. Here the CDR3 DNA reads TGTGCCAGCAACCTTGCGGGAGGGCAAGAGACCCAGTACTTC. Translation: CASNLAGGQETQYF.

The rearrangement links TRBV12-5 to TRBJ2-5, with D hard to call. Germline CDR1 and CDR2: LGHNT and FRNRAP. The V and J ends lost 4 bases and 2 bases respectively, with 2 bases between them. The CDR3 sequence is 11 residues long. CDR3 region: CASGSQETQYF. DNA for the CDR3: TGTGCTAGTGGTTCTCAAGAGACCCAGTACTTC.

The gene calls are TRBV30 and TRBJ2-2; D remains unclear. Germline assignment: CDR1 GTSNPN and CDR2 SVGIG (reference sequence). The CDR3 sequence is 12 residues long. V was cut by 3 bases and J by 3 bases, with 5 bases left in between. Here the CDR3 reads CAWRVDTGELFF. CDR3 bases: TGTGCCTGGAGGGTGGACACCGGGGAGCTGTTTTTT. The full variable domain, rest sourced from reference TRBV30 and TRBJ2-2, is SQTIHQWPATLVQPVGSPLSLECTVEGTSNPNLYWYRQAAGRGLQLLFYSVGIGQISSEVPQNLSASRPQDRQFILSSKKLLLSDSGFYLCAWRVDTGELFFGEGSRLTVL.

This clonotype was detected a few times. This chain joins TRBV4-1 and TRBJ1-1; 8 positions match TRBD1. This CDR3 spans 15 amino acids. Germline V gene lookup returns CDR1 MGHRA and CDR2 YSYEKL. The trim removed 3 bases at V and 5 bases at J, leaving 8 bases unmatched. As DNA, the CDR3 is TGCGCCAGCAGCCATCTTCGGACAGGGAGAACTGAAGCTTTCTTT. This codes for CASSHLRTGRTEAFF.

The chain couples TRBV20-1 to TRBJ1-5, with a tentative D call TRBD1 (5 bases). CDR3 length: 18 amino acids. V was shortened by 0 bases and J by 3 bases, with 21 bases between the two germline ends. The germline gives CDR1 DFQATT, CDR2 SNEGSKA (reference sequence). The CDR3 region is CSARDTGGQGETNQPQHF. Written as DNA, the CDR3 is TGCAGTGCTAGAGATACGGGAGGGCAGGGAGAGACCAATCAGCCCCAGCATTTT.